This T cell receptor beta chain was observed in a study of shared clonotypes between healthy human individuals. All donors were Caucasian adults living in Nashville, Tennessee. Approximately 100 million PBMCs per unsorted sample were used for genomic DNA. Ten immunoSEQ deep assay plates held the unsorted PBMC DNA. Assay used: immunoSEQ multiplex PCR; TCRdb lists only in-frame clones, some missing. The sample gives some 450,000 clones, approximately 77% of which show up once; about 12% is in the top ten. Comment on this clone: Its antigen is unidentified.

Broader study findings: A small donor pool kept down the genetic and exposure-history diversity that was represented.

The sequence was collected from a middle-aged woman in good health. Some clones in this sample may be carry-over from other donors' samples. Sequencing used PBMCs.

The CDR3 nucleotides read TGTGCCACCAGCGGGGACCCGACAGCCGTACGAGAGACCCAGTACTTC. Its translation: CATSGDPTAVRETQYF. V usage is TRBV15 and J usage is TRBJ2-5; D tentatively fits TRBD1 or TRBD2 (5 bases each). From germline, CDR1 is LNHNV and CDR2 YYDKDF (reference sequence). Trimming pared 5 bases from V and 4 bases from J, leaving 20 bases between. This CDR3 comprises 16 residues.